This TCR beta chain derives from a study of cytomegalovirus exposure and HLA in healthy donors. Germline CDR1 reads SNHLY; CDR2 reads FYNNEI. The CDR3 has 14 amino acids. The V and J ends lost 4 bases and 1 base respectively, with 11 bases between them. The PCR used 60 Vbeta and 13 Jbeta primers. Sequenced by immunoSEQ multiplex PCR; TCRdb stores in-frame clones only, minus some. The data contain about 170,000 clones, roughly four fifths of them seen just once; the ten biggest clones take up around 5%. As to this clone: Its antigen is not identified.

General study results and limits: An analysis that came later showed most CMV-associated TCR beta chains appearing HLA-restricted. TRBV6-2, TRBV6-3 and some other V segments were excluded as indistinguishable.

The sequenced sample consisted of PBMCs. The receptor was derived from a man aged 18-30 years in good health and CMV-seronegative. This sequence joins TRBV2 and TRBJ2-7; D is ambiguous. This CDR3 is CASSAPPESYEQYF. CDR3 in DNA: TGTGCCAGCAGTGCCCCGCCCGAGTCCTACGAGCAGTACTTC.